A selection of T cell receptor beta chains follows, all from one sample in a study of T cell responses to AZD1222 COVID-19 vaccine. Profiled with immunoSEQ multiplex PCR; TCRdb holds only in-frame clones, not every one. The table has 100,000 to 150,000 clones, 86% seen once. The sequences come from peripheral blood, collected on day 0 of AZD1222 vaccination. Receptor source: an adult in good health. CDR3s include the opening cysteine and the closing phenylalanine or tryptophan. Fields, in order: V gene, D gene, clone size, J gene, CDR3 protein, CDR3 DNA. The D gene is left open where the match is weak. Rows give clone size only sometimes, using once, few, many, or a class for an expanded clone.

v_gene: TRBV3-1/TRBV3-2
d_gene: -
abundance: once
j_gene: TRBJ1-2
CDR3aa: CASNQNGGFYGYTF
CDR3nt: TGTGCCAGCAACCAAAACGGGGGGTTCTATGGCTACACCTTC

v_gene: TRBV5-1
d_gene: -
abundance: -
j_gene: TRBJ2-1
CDR3aa: CASSPGLSSYNEQFF
CDR3nt: TGCGCCAGCAGCCCGGGCCTCAGCTCCTACAATGAGCAGTTCTTC

v_gene: TRBV6-5
d_gene: -
abundance: -
j_gene: TRBJ1-1
CDR3aa: CASRVHREDTEAFF
CDR3nt: TGTGCCAGCAGAGTACACAGGGAGGACACTGAAGCTTTCTTT

v_gene: TRBV19
d_gene: TRBD1
abundance: few
j_gene: TRBJ1-5
CDR3aa: CASRPGQPYQPQHF
CDR3nt: TGTGCCAGTAGACCGGGACAGCCTTATCAGCCCCAGCATTTT

v_gene: TRBV29-1
d_gene: -
abundance: -
j_gene: TRBJ2-7
CDR3aa: CSVGSYGSSYEQYF
CDR3nt: TGCAGCGTTGGTTCCTATGGATCTTCCTACGAGCAGTACTTC

v_gene: TRBV19
d_gene: -
abundance: -
j_gene: TRBJ1-1
CDR3aa: CASSRSKGKAEAFF
CDR3nt: TGTGCCAGTAGTAGGTCAAAGGGGAAGGCTGAAGCTTTCTTT

v_gene: TRBV7-9
d_gene: TRBD1
abundance: -
j_gene: TRBJ2-5
CDR3aa: CASAAHRGQETQYF
CDR3nt: TGTGCCAGCGCCGCCCACAGGGGGCAAGAGACCCAGTACTTC

v_gene: TRBV10-2
d_gene: TRBD1
abundance: -
j_gene: TRBJ2-7
CDR3aa: CASTEGTVGNYEQYF
CDR3nt: TGCGCCAGCACCGAGGGGACAGTTGGGAACTACGAGCAGTACTTC

v_gene: TRBV2
d_gene: TRBD1
abundance: -
j_gene: TRBJ1-5
CDR3aa: CASAPGTGSNQPQHF
CDR3nt: TGTGCCAGCGCACCCGGGACAGGGAGCAATCAGCCCCAGCATTTT

v_gene: TRBV19
d_gene: -
abundance: -
j_gene: TRBJ1-6
CDR3aa: CATHGQFFSPLHF
CDR3nt: TGTGCCACCCACGGACAGTTTTTCTCACCCCTCCACTTT

v_gene: TRBV2
d_gene: TRBD2
abundance: -
j_gene: TRBJ2-7
CDR3aa: CASILAGVGEQYF
CDR3nt: TGTGCCAGCATTCTAGCGGGAGTGGGAGAGCAGTACTTC

v_gene: TRBV7-9
d_gene: TRBD1
abundance: few
j_gene: TRBJ2-1
CDR3aa: CASSLLTGTGGGYNEQFF
CDR3nt: TGTGCCAGCAGCTTATTGACTGGGACAGGGGGCGGTTACAATGAGCAGTTCTTC

v_gene: TRBV9
d_gene: -
abundance: -
j_gene: TRBJ2-7
CDR3aa: CASSVGRREGDEQYF
CDR3nt: TGTGCCAGCAGCGTAGGTCGGCGGGAAGGGGACGAGCAGTACTTC

v_gene: TRBV7-2
d_gene: -
abundance: -
j_gene: TRBJ1-1
CDR3aa: CASSFSQNTEAFF
CDR3nt: TGTGCCAGCAGCTTCAGTCAGAACACTGAAGCTTTCTTT

v_gene: TRBV7-2
d_gene: -
abundance: -
j_gene: TRBJ2-1
CDR3aa: CASSQGGYRYNEQFF
CDR3nt: TGTGCCAGCAGCCAAGGGGGGTACCGGTACAATGAGCAGTTCTTC

v_gene: TRBV6-2/TRBV6-3
d_gene: TRBD2
abundance: -
j_gene: TRBJ2-5
CDR3aa: CASSYGPRGGETQYF
CDR3nt: TGTGCCAGCAGTTACGGGCCGCGGGGGGGGGAGACCCAGTACTTC

v_gene: TRBV7-2
d_gene: -
abundance: -
j_gene: TRBJ2-3
CDR3aa: CASSLAVGTDTQYF
CDR3nt: TGTGCCAGCAGCTTAGCGGTAGGCACAGATACGCAGTATTTT

v_gene: TRBV6-5
d_gene: -
abundance: -
j_gene: TRBJ2-7
CDR3aa: CASSSGTASSYEQYF
CDR3nt: TGTGCCAGCAGCTCTGGGACGGCGAGCTCCTACGAGCAGTACTTC

v_gene: TRBV7-2
d_gene: TRBD2
abundance: -
j_gene: TRBJ2-7
CDR3aa: CASSLWVSGSHEQYF
CDR3nt: TGTGCCAGCAGCTTATGGGTTAGCGGGAGCCACGAGCAGTACTTC

v_gene: TRBV5-1
d_gene: -
abundance: -
j_gene: TRBJ1-3
CDR3aa: CASSLAGGRTGNTIYF
CDR3nt: TGCGCCAGCAGCTTGGCGGGAGGGAGGACTGGAAACACCATATATTTT

v_gene: TRBV19
d_gene: -
abundance: -
j_gene: TRBJ2-3
CDR3aa: CASRGGITDTQYF
CDR3nt: TGTGCCAGTAGGGGGGGAATTACAGATACGCAGTATTTT

v_gene: TRBV20-1
d_gene: -
abundance: -
j_gene: TRBJ2-1
CDR3aa: CSARGPQEQFF
CDR3nt: TGCAGTGCTAGGGGACCCCAGGAGCAGTTCTTC

v_gene: TRBV2
d_gene: TRBD1
abundance: -
j_gene: TRBJ1-5
CDR3aa: CASSMEGASNQPQHF
CDR3nt: TGTGCCAGCAGTATGGAGGGGGCAAGCAATCAGCCCCAGCATTTT

v_gene: TRBV5-1
d_gene: -
abundance: -
j_gene: TRBJ2-7
CDR3aa: CASRHGTPISYEQYF
CDR3nt: TGCGCCAGCCGACACGGGACCCCGATCTCCTACGAGCAGTACTTC

v_gene: TRBV5-4
d_gene: -
abundance: -
j_gene: TRBJ2-2
CDR3aa: CASRGESLTGELFF
CDR3nt: TGTGCCAGCAGGGGCGAAAGCCTCACCGGGGAGCTGTTTTTT

v_gene: TRBV19
d_gene: TRBD1
abundance: few
j_gene: TRBJ1-6
CDR3aa: CASSREGANNSPLHF
CDR3nt: TGTGCCAGTAGCCGGGAGGGGGCTAATAATTCACCCCTCCACTTT

v_gene: TRBV30
d_gene: TRBD2
abundance: -
j_gene: TRBJ2-1
CDR3aa: CAWVAGGTLYNEQFF
CDR3nt: TGTGCCTGGGTAGCGGGGGGGACCCTTTACAATGAGCAGTTCTTC

v_gene: TRBV6-5
d_gene: -
abundance: once
j_gene: TRBJ1-1
CDR3aa: CASSYSPMNTEAFF
CDR3nt: TGTGCCAGCAGTTACTCGCCCATGAACACTGAAGCTTTCTTT

v_gene: TRBV30
d_gene: -
abundance: -
j_gene: TRBJ1-6
CDR3aa: CAWESSSYNSPLHF
CDR3nt: TGTGCCTGGGAATCAAGCTCCTATAATTCACCCCTCCACTTT

v_gene: TRBV10-3
d_gene: TRBD2
abundance: -
j_gene: TRBJ2-1
CDR3aa: CAIGVAGGTYNEQFF
CDR3nt: TGTGCCATCGGGGTAGCGGGGGGGACCTACAATGAGCAGTTCTTC